The 20 T cell receptor beta chains listed next were all sequenced from one sample in a study of OX40 agonist ivuxolimab in advanced cancers. TCRdb's copy holds only in-frame clones and misses some; the assay was immunoSEQ multiplex PCR. Of approximately 46,000 clones listed, 60% to 80% are singletons. Source: CD4+ or CD8+ T cells sorted from blood, taken in a trial of the OX40 agonist ivuxolimab. The receptors were gathered from an adult with an advanced solid tumor such as melanoma, head and neck, liver or kidney cancer.

The CDR3 reads CASSHPGLGADTQYF. In nucleotides, the CDR3 is TGCGCCAGCAGCCACCCGGGACTAGGGGCAGATACGCAGTATTTT. The gene calls are TRBV4-3 and TRBJ2-3, with TRBD2 identical over 8 bases. The CDR3 totals 15 residues. V dropped 3 bases and J dropped 4; count of bases not matched to a gene: 6. Per germline, CDR1 LGHNA and CDR2 YSLEER.

The rearrangement joins TRBV28 to TRBJ1-1, with a possible D match to TRBD1 (6 bases). This CDR3 is built from 16 residues. Germline CDR1 MDHEN, CDR2 SYDVKM. V shed 2 bases and J shed 5 bases, with 18 bases lying between them. DNA for the CDR3: TGTGCCAGCAGTTTACGGGGGGCAGGGGCGGATACTGAAGCTTTCTTT. It specifies CASSLRGAGADTEAFF.

The chain is built from TRBV29-1 and TRBJ1-1; D call uncertain. The CDR3 length is 14 residues. CDR1 and CDR2 (germline): SQVTM, ANQGSEA. V was pared by 4 bases and J by 1 base, with 13 bases between. As DNA, the CDR3 is TGCAGCGTTGTCTTACGAGCATCGAACACTGAAGCTTTCTTT. This codes for CSVVLRASNTEAFF.

The genes are TRBV6-4 and TRBJ1-5; tentatively, D is TRBD1 (6 bases). Trimming stripped 6 bases from V and 6 bases from J, with 12 bases between. Germline loops: CDR1 MRHNA, CDR2 SNTAGT. The CDR3 contains 13 residues. The CDR3 region is CASSAGAGQPQHF. The CDR3 region has the DNA TGTGCCAGCAGCGCAGGGGCAGGTCAGCCCCAGCATTTT.

The chain uses TRBV2 and TRBJ1-5; possible D gene TRBD1, 6 bases. The germline V gene has CDR1 SNHLY and CDR2 FYNNEI. The CDR3 is 15 amino acids. Trimming removed 7 bases from V and 1 base from J, with 14 bases in between. The CDR3 is CASTDQGTSNQPQHF. CDR3 sequence (DNA): TGTGCCAGCACCGACCAGGGGACCAGCAATCAGCCCCAGCATTTT.

V and J are TRBV4-1 and TRBJ1-1; no clear D gene. Germline loops: CDR1 MGHRA, CDR2 YSYEKL. Trimming stripped 2 bases from V and 4 bases from J, with 11 bases between. The CDR3 spans 14 residues. The CDR3 DNA follows: TGCGCCAGCAGCCAACGCGCCGGTGGCACTGAAGCTTTCTTT. Protein sequence: CASSQRAGGTEAFF.

Worth noting for this clone: The conserved phenylalanine or tryptophan is not found at the CDR3 terminus, so this likely reflects a read error. The chain is built from TRBV5-1 and TRBJ1-1; D remains ambiguous. This CDR3 is 13 amino acids long. Germline-derived CDR1 and CDR2 are SGHRS and YFSETQ. The ends were cut back, 2 bases at V and 4 bases at J, with 9 bases in the middle. The CDR3 sequence is CASSFGDATEAFL. Written as DNA, the CDR3 is TGCGCCAGCAGCTTTGGGGATGCCACTGAAGCTTTCCTT.

The chain recombines TRBV28 with TRBJ2-1; D perhaps matches TRBD1 (6 bases). This CDR3 is built from 15 residues. Germline CDR1 is MDHEN and CDR2 is SYDVKM. The V end lost 3 bases, the J end lost 6 bases, and 15 bases lay between the germline ends. The CDR3: CASSFITGTVNEQFF. CDR3 bases: TGTGCCAGCAGTTTTATTACAGGGACGGTCAATGAGCAGTTCTTC.

This chain connects TRBV25-1 to TRBJ1-3, with D perhaps matching TRBD1 (5 bases). This CDR3 comprises 18 residues. V was trimmed by 0 bases and J by 0 bases, leaving 15 bases between them. Per germline, CDR1 MGHDK and CDR2 SYGVNS. CDR3 nucleotide sequence: TGTGCCAGCAGTGAATATGGGATGGGGACCTTCTCTGGAAACACCATATATTTT. Protein product: CASSEYGMGTFSGNTIYF. Drawing the rest from reference TRBV25-1 and TRBJ1-3, the complete variable domain is EADIYQTPRYLVIGTGKKITLECSQTMGHDKMYWYQQDPGMELHLIHYSYGVNSTEKGDLSSESTVSRIRTEHFPLTLESARPSHTSQYLCASSEYGMGTFSGNTIYFGEGSWLTVV.

The chain recombines TRBV7-9 with TRBJ2-2; no reliable D call. Germline CDR1 and CDR2: SEHNR and FQNEAQ (reference sequence). Trimming pared 2 bases from V and 6 bases from J, leaving 4 bases between. This CDR3 is 12 amino acids long. CDR3 protein: CASSLNAGELFF. The CDR3 DNA is TGTGCCAGCAGCTTAAATGCCGGGGAGCTGTTTTTT.

The chain couples TRBV7-2 to TRBJ2-7; D may be TRBD1 (6 bases). Per the germline V gene, CDR1 is SGHTA and CDR2 is FQGNSA. V lost 7 bases and J 6 bases, leaving 19 bases between the germline ends. The CDR3 sequence is 14 residues long. The CDR3 region has the DNA TGTGCCAGCACCAGGACAGTGACGATTGGCGAGCAGTACTTC. It codes for CASTRTVTIGEQYF.

This chain links TRBV20-1 with TRBJ2-7; D is unclear. With 4 bases removed from V and 5 bases from J, the gap between germline ends came to 9 bases. The CDR3 totals 11 residues. Looked up from germline, CDR1 is DFQATT and CDR2 is SNEGSKA (reference sequence). The CDR3 DNA is TGCAGTGCTACAGACCCCCACGAGCAGTACTTC. This encodes CSATDPHEQYF.

The chain couples TRBV5-5 to TRBJ2-7; unclear D gene. The CDR3 has 14 residues. Germline lookup yields CDR1 SGHKS and CDR2 YYEKEE (reference sequence). V gave up 0 bases and J gave up 3 bases, with 10 bases separating them. CDR3 region: CASSLALQSYEQYF. In DNA, the CDR3 is TGTGCCAGCAGCTTGGCCTTACAGAGCTACGAGCAGTACTTC.

This clone was observed a single time. The chain joins TRBV18 to TRBJ2-7; D call uncertain. Germline V gene sequence: CDR1 KGHSH, CDR2 LQKENI. Trimming removed 2 bases at V and 1 base at J, with 6 bases between. This CDR3 is built from 13 residues. The chain's CDR3 is CASSPYGSYEQYF. CDR3 sequence (DNA): TGTGCCAGCTCACCATACGGGTCCTACGAGCAGTACTTC.

This chain uses TRBV18 with TRBJ1-1, with 8 bases fitting TRBD1. The CDR3 loop spans 14 amino acids. Losses at the gene ends were 4 bases for V and 4 bases for J; bases not matched to a gene: 5. Germline CDR1 KGHSH, CDR2 LQKENI. The CDR3: CASSRDRGGTEAFF. In nucleotides, the CDR3 is TGTGCCAGCTCACGTGACAGGGGAGGCACTGAAGCTTTCTTT. Complete variable domain (other parts from reference TRBV18 and TRBJ1-1): NAGVMQNPRHLVRRRGQEARLRCSPMKGHSHVYWYRQLPEEGLKFMVYLQKENIIDESGMPKERFSAEFPKEGPSILRIQQVVRGDSAAYFCASSRDRGGTEAFFGQGTRLTVV.

The J gene is TRBJ1-5, the V gene TRBV10-3; D is ambiguous. CDR3 length equals 12 residues. Germline V CDR1 and CDR2: ENHRY, SYGVKD. Trimming cost V 2 bases and J 5 bases, with 4 bases left between them. This CDR3 is CAISEVDQPQHF. The DNA of the CDR3 is TGTGCCATCAGTGAGGTCGATCAGCCCCAGCATTTT.

The gene calls are TRBV10-3 and TRBJ1-5; D uncertain. This CDR3 contains 12 residues. The germline CDR1 and CDR2 sequences are ENHRY and SYGVKD. V dropped 3 bases and J dropped 0 bases, with 0 bases sitting between them. The CDR3 DNA reads as TGTGCCATCAGTGATAGCAATCAGCCCCAGCATTTT. It yields the protein CAISDSNQPQHF.

The chain joins TRBV6-4 to TRBJ2-7; 9 bases agree with TRBD2. Germline V gives CDR1 MRHNA, CDR2 SNTAGT. The junction had 10 bases not matched to a gene; V was cut back by 3 bases and J by 7 bases. The CDR3 runs 15 residues. The CDR3: CASSERCGRVGEQYF. The CDR3 DNA sequence: TGTGCCAGCAGTGAGAGGTGCGGGAGGGTTGGGGAGCAGTACTTC.

The gene calls are TRBV19 and TRBJ2-7; 11 positions agree with TRBD1. The CDR3 totals 13 residues. Trimming cost V 6 bases and J 3 bases; bases outside gene matches: 1. Germline-derived CDR1 and CDR2 are LNHDA and SQIVND (reference sequence). CDR3 residues: CASRGTGGYEQYF. The CDR3 DNA sequence: TGTGCCAGTAGGGGGACAGGGGGCTACGAGCAGTACTTC.

V is TRBV7-2 and J is TRBJ1-4; 8 bases fit TRBD1. The CDR3 spans 14 residues. CDR1 is SGHTA and CDR2 is FQGNSA in the germline V gene. V trimming: 3 bases; J trimming: 3 bases; junction bases outside the gene matches: 0. The chain's CDR3 is CASSLTGANEKLFF. CDR3 DNA: TGTGCCAGCAGCTTGACAGGGGCTAATGAAAAACTGTTTTTT.